The next 15 T cell receptor beta chains were all read from a single sample in a study of OX40 agonist ivuxolimab in advanced cancers. Library preparation was by the immunoSEQ multiplex PCR assay. TCRdb holds this immuneACCESS table with in-frame rearrangements only. Some clones are missing; in checked studies, unresolved V genes explain under half, and the rest has no known cause. The sample table lists tens of thousands of clones, around 90% of them with a count of one. Of the sample, less than 0.55% is held by the ten largest clones. The material was CD4+ or CD8+ T cells sorted from blood, obtained in a trial of the OX40 agonist ivuxolimab. Every receptor here comes from an adult with an advanced solid tumor such as melanoma, head and neck, liver or kidney cancer.

The chain combines TRBV2 with TRBJ2-5; D perhaps matches TRBD1 (6 bases). V was trimmed by 6 bases and J by 1 base, leaving 21 bases between them. CDR1 and CDR2 (germline): SNHLY, FYNNEI. The CDR3 loop spans 17 amino acids. CDR3 in DNA: TGTGCCAGCAGCACCCTACAGGGCTTGGGCGGCCAAGAGACCCAGTACTTC. Its translation is CASSTLQGLGGQETQYF.

The chain links TRBV27 to TRBJ2-2; unclear D gene. V was pared by 1 base and J by 5 bases, with 11 bases between. The CDR3 length is 15 residues. Germline V gene lookup returns CDR1 MNHEY and CDR2 SMNVEV (reference sequence). Here the CDR3 DNA reads TGTGCCAGCAGTTTATTAATGGGTTATACCGGGGAGCTGTTTTTT. Amino acids: CASSLLMGYTGELFF.

V gene TRBV28 combines with J gene TRBJ1-5; possibly TRBD1 for D (6 bases). The V end was cut by 3 bases, the J end by 7 bases, with 10 bases between. The germline V gene has CDR1 MDHEN and CDR2 SYDVKM. The CDR3 runs to 13 residues. CDR3 coding DNA: TGTGCCAGCAGTTTCAGGGGCGAACAGCCCCAGCATTTT. Translating gives CASSFRGEQPQHF.

The sample holds one count of this clone. The V call is TRBV28, the J call TRBJ1-2, with 7 bases matching TRBD1. V shed 5 bases, J shed 1 base, and the junction held 7 bases outside the gene matches. CDR1 and CDR2 from the germline V gene are MDHEN and SYDVKM. The CDR3 spans 15 residues. CDR3 coding DNA: TGTGCCAGCAGTGGGGAGACAGGGAGTAACTATGGCTACACCTTC. Its protein is CASSGETGSNYGYTF.

The chain uses TRBV9 and TRBJ1-1; D unclear. The CDR3 has 15 residues. V lost 0 bases and J lost 5, with 14 bases in between. The germline gives CDR1 SGDLS, CDR2 YYNGEE. In nucleotides, the CDR3 is TGTGCCAGCAGCGTAGGCGGAGAGCTGGGGACTGAAGCTTTCTTT. Translated: CASSVGGELGTEAFF.

The J gene is TRBJ2-7, the V gene TRBV30; D not certain. The CDR3 totals 11 residues. Trimming cost V 5 bases and J 1 base, with 6 bases left between them. Germline V gene sequence: CDR1 GTSNPN, CDR2 SVGIG (reference sequence). For the CDR3, the DNA is TGTGCCTGGCGGCGGTCCTACGAGCAGTACTTC. Protein: CAWRRSYEQYF.

The rearrangement joins TRBV28 to TRBJ2-6; maybe TRBD2 (5 bases). Trimming cost V 2 bases and J 4 bases, with 9 bases left between them. The germline V gene encodes CDR1 MDHEN and CDR2 SYDVKM. The CDR3 is 15 amino acids. This chain's CDR3 is CASSLGGSGANVLTF. CDR3 in DNA: TGTGCCAGCAGTTTAGGAGGATCCGGGGCCAACGTCCTGACTTTC.

V and J are TRBV18 and TRBJ1-5, with D uncertain. The germline V and J ends were trimmed by 3 bases and 4 bases, with 19 bases remaining between them. The CDR3 extends over 17 amino acids. Germline CDR1 is KGHSH and CDR2 is LQKENI. This CDR3 is CASSPINLAEGNQPQHF. As DNA, the CDR3 is TGTGCCAGCTCACCTATTAACCTGGCAGAGGGAAATCAGCCCCAGCATTTT.

This chain uses TRBV5-1 with TRBJ2-1, with 9 bases lining up with TRBD2. The CDR3 spans 16 residues. The V and J ends lost 4 bases and 5 bases, in that order; junction bases with no gene match: 10. Germline V gene lookup returns CDR1 SGHRS and CDR2 YFSETQ. The CDR3 DNA reads TGCGCCAGCAGCGGCGCTAGCGGGATCCTAAACAATGAGCAGTTCTTC. Residues: CASSGASGILNNEQFF.

The chain joins TRBV14 to TRBJ1-5; D is unresolved. V was trimmed by 0 bases and J by 7 bases, leaving 7 bases between them. The CDR3 runs to 13 residues. The V gene's germline CDR1 is SGHDN and CDR2 FVKESK. The CDR3 reads CASSQDYGQPQHF. The DNA for the CDR3 is TGTGCCAGCAGCCAAGACTACGGGCAGCCCCAGCATTTT.

This chain uses TRBV29-1 with TRBJ2-5; TRBD1 is a possible D gene (6 bases). Per the germline V gene, CDR1 is SQVTM and CDR2 is ANQGSEA. The V end lost 4 bases, the J end lost 5 bases, and 20 bases lay between the germline ends. The length of the CDR3 is 15 residues. The CDR3 protein is CSVVPGDRLRETQYF. The CDR3 coding sequence is TGCAGCGTTGTCCCCGGCGACAGGCTGAGGGAGACCCAGTACTTC.

This clone was recorded only once. The chain is built from TRBV28 and TRBJ1-5; no clear D gene. CDR1 and CDR2 (germline): MDHEN, SYDVKM. This CDR3 is 13 amino acids long. V lost 3 bases to trimming and J lost 1 base, with 4 bases between them. The CDR3 sequence: CASSLRSNQPQHF. The CDR3 nucleotides are TGTGCCAGCAGTTTGAGAAGCAATCAGCCCCAGCATTTT.

The chain links TRBV11-3 to TRBJ1-2, with 12 bases fitting TRBD1. V lost 3 bases to trimming and J lost 8 bases; unmatched junction nucleotides: 7. Germline V gives CDR1 SGHNT, CDR2 YENEEA. The CDR3 is 15 amino acids. The CDR3: CASSLTGTGGWGYTF. CDR3 DNA: TGTGCCAGCAGCTTGACCGGGACAGGGGGCTGGGGCTACACCTTC.

This chain links TRBV28 with TRBJ1-2, with D perhaps TRBD1 (5 bases). V was pared by 4 bases and J by 1 base, with 7 bases between. Germline V CDR1 and CDR2: MDHEN, SYDVKM. The CDR3 consists of 13 residues. The CDR3 region is CASSSQGNYGYTF. The CDR3 DNA reads as TGTGCCAGCAGTTCCCAGGGTAACTATGGCTACACCTTC.

The chain combines TRBV7-9 with TRBJ1-3; possible D gene TRBD1, 6 bases. V was cut by 5 bases and J by 3 bases, with 11 bases left in between. The CDR3 loop spans 14 amino acids. Germline V lookup: CDR1 SEHNR, CDR2 FQNEAQ (reference sequence). CDR3 bases: TGTGCCAGCAGCCGAACAGGGTTTGGAAACACCATATATTTT. It is translated as CASSRTGFGNTIYF.